This T cell receptor (beta chain) originates from a study of blood T cell repertoires in COVID-19 (dated by TCRdb to the early 2020s). Background for the entire study: The collaborator samples originated in the United States, Italy and Spain and spanned the acute and convalescent phases of COVID-19. The prospective study material was composed of cDNA or gDNA derived from T cells, B-cell-depleted T cells, or PBMCs. The dataset comprised deeply sampled blood TCRbeta repertoires from subjects exposed to, actively infected with, or recovered from COVID-19. The repertoires were released in a freely available public database intended as a resource for research on the immune response to SARS-CoV-2. The samples were drawn from the first 160 participants of the ongoing ImmuneRACE study and from some 1,300 subjects provided by 6 global collaborators. The sample metadata nearly always contained a de-identified subject ID, COVID-19 status, age in years and sex. Where HLA class I and class II types were available, the types were taken from metadata supplied by the sample provider, not from assay-based typing. The investigation overall reported the following: The quantity of clinical and demographic metadata differed by source and by participant and was supplied without curation.

V lost 2 bases and J lost 2 bases; the stretch between them is 13 bases long. Measured from the cysteine to the phenylalanine, the CDR3 is 15 residues long. Only the CDR3 DNA is retained, 45 bases long and in frame from the first base. In the germline V gene (reference sequence), CDR1 corresponds to GTSNPN and CDR2 to SVGIG. TCRbeta CDR3 regions were amplified from genomic DNA by means of the immunoSEQ Assay, a bias-controlled multiplex PCR. The original pipeline was this. Within the assay, amplification of reference gene primers was used to estimate how many nucleated cells each sample contained. To quantify the absolute abundance of each unique TCRbeta CDR3 rearrangement, sequence reads were collapsed and filtered. For each sample, productive Simpson clonality was calculated as the square root of Simpson's diversity index across productive rearrangements. TCRdb retrieved this table from immuneACCESS and kept in-frame rearrangements only. Not all clones are present; in checked studies, unresolved V genes account for under half, and no reason is known for the remainder. D and trimming were read from the DNA, whereas the V and J calls and clone size are those reported in that table. Recorded for this sample are about 230,000 clones; around 80% of them occurred a single time. The ten largest clonotypes hold 25% to 35% of the sample.

Each collaborating institution followed its own protocols to collect whole blood in K2EDTA tubes. For TCRbeta analysis, collaborators shipped samples as frozen whole blood, isolated PBMCs, or DNA extracted from either of those sample types. Comment on this clone: This clone's antigen is unknown. No clone much larger than this one lies a single base away; base qualities are absent.

This TCR derives from a man in his forties with acute or convalescent COVID-19. The sequenced material came from peripheral blood. The chain is assembled from TRBV30 and TRBJ1-3, with no confidently assigned D gene. The encoded CDR3 is CAWSNLGGTGNTIYF. Here is the DNA: TGTGCCTGGAGTAATTTAGGAGGGACTGGAAACACCATATATTTT.